This entry lists 8 T cell receptor beta chains sequenced from one sample in a study of blood T cell repertoires in COVID-19. Produced via immunoSEQ multiplex PCR; TCRdb's table is partial and in-frame only. Of over 200,000 clones in the sample, 65% to 85% were seen once. Material: peripheral blood. These receptors were obtained from a woman aged 25 to 45 with COVID-19, enrolled during active disease.

V and J are TRBV5-6 and TRBJ2-3; D remains ambiguous. The CDR3 extends over 14 amino acids. Germline assignment: CDR1 SGHDT and CDR2 YYEEEE. V was trimmed by 0 bases and J by 6 bases, leaving 11 bases between them. This CDR3 reads CASSLGALGDTQYF. The CDR3 DNA is TGTGCCAGCAGCTTGGGAGCCCTCGGGGATACGCAGTATTTT.

This chain joins TRBV28 and TRBJ2-5; a weak D match, TRBD2 (6 bases). Germline V gene sequence: CDR1 MDHEN, CDR2 SYDVKM. The CDR3 spans 12 residues. The V end lost 10 bases, the J end lost 5 bases, and 14 bases lay between the germline ends. Here the CDR3 reads CATSGEMETQYF. The CDR3 region has the DNA TGTGCCACGTCGGGAGAGATGGAGACCCAGTACTTC. The complete variable domain, with remaining parts taken from reference TRBV28 and TRBJ2-5, reads DVKVTQSSRYLVKRTGEKVFLECVQDMDHENMFWYRQDPGLGLRLIYFSYDVKMKEKGDIPEGYSVSREKKERFSLILESASTNQTSMYLCATSGEMETQYFGPGTRLLVL.

This clone was counted once. V gene TRBV28 combines with J gene TRBJ2-7; 12 bases map to TRBD2. Germline CDR1 and CDR2: MDHEN and SYDVKM. V trimming: 5 bases; J trimming: 9 bases; junction bases outside the gene matches: 8. The CDR3 sequence is 14 residues long. The CDR3 nucleotides read TGTGCCAGCAGTCCCCCTCCGGGACTAGCGGGGCAGTACTTC. Translated, it gives CASSPPPGLAGQYF.

The chain uses TRBV5-5 and TRBJ2-1, with 7 nucleotides matching TRBD1. The V and J ends lost 8 bases and 11 bases, in that order; junction bases with no gene match: 13. The CDR3 spans 13 residues. The V gene's germline CDR1 is SGHKS and CDR2 YYEKEE (reference sequence). CDR3 protein: CASGQDLGAQQFF. In DNA, the CDR3 is TGTGCCAGTGGACAGGACCTCGGGGCCCAGCAGTTCTTC.

The chain joins TRBV29-1 to TRBJ1-5; perhaps TRBD1 as D (5 bases). Trimming removed 5 bases from V and 6 bases from J, with 14 bases in between. The CDR3 spans 13 residues. Per the germline V gene, CDR1 is SQVTM and CDR2 is ANQGSEA. CDR3 DNA sequence: TGCAGCGTTCGGCAGGGAAGAGCTCAGCCCCAGCATTTT. Protein: CSVRQGRAQPQHF.

The chain joins TRBV9 to TRBJ2-3, with 7 bases lining up with TRBD2. J was trimmed by 0 bases and V by 3 bases; bases with no gene match: 10. Per germline, CDR1 SGDLS and CDR2 YYNGEE. The CDR3 extends over 17 amino acids. The CDR3 loop reads CASSAGRSGGSTDTQYF. CDR3 DNA: TGTGCCAGCAGCGCCGGGAGGAGCGGAGGGAGCACAGATACGCAGTATTTT.

The chain links TRBV4-3 to TRBJ2-7; a weak D match, TRBD2 (6 bases). The germline CDR1 and CDR2 sequences are LGHNA and YSLEER. V lost 3 bases to trimming and J lost 3 bases, with 12 bases between them. The CDR3 extends over 14 amino acids. DNA of the CDR3: TGCGCCAGCAGCCAGGCCTCGACTAGCTACGAGCAGTACTTC. It encodes CASSQASTSYEQYF.

V is TRBV29-1 and J is TRBJ2-7, with TRBD2 identical over 8 bases. The V gene's germline CDR1 is SQVTM and CDR2 ANQGSEA. CDR3 length: 15 amino acids. J lost 0 bases, V lost 3 bases, and 7 bases had no gene match. The CDR3 reads CSVDGSGGSSYEQYF. The CDR3 coding sequence is TGCAGCGTTGACGGAAGCGGGGGAAGCTCCTACGAGCAGTACTTC.